The sequence of this TCR beta chain was determined in a study of CD8 T cells in ankylosing spondylitis. Libraries of TCR beta came from quantitative 5'-RACE with molecular barcodes. TCRdb used MiXCR to reprocess the 5' RACE reads, holding one entry per CDR3 protein. The sample lists some 700,000 distinct CDR3 sequences, over 15% seen once, with around a fifth in the top ten. Trimming pared 5 bases from V and 1 base from J, leaving 12 bases between. The CDR3 runs 14 residues. Germline V gene lookup returns CDR1 SEHNR and CDR2 FQNEAQ (reference sequence). Comment on this clonotype: Antigen unknown.

Study-level findings and limits: One TCR beta motif, made up of seven to nine highly homologous variants, appeared characteristic of ankylosing spondylitis blood.

The clonotype was recovered from a male donor with ankylosing spondylitis. The chain has TRBV7-9 and TRBJ2-7; D may be TRBD1 or TRBD2 (6 bases each). Sequenced sample: blood, either unsorted or a sorted T cell fraction (not recorded which). The chain's CDR3 is CASSGWGASYEQYF. CDR3 nucleotides: TGTGCCAGCAGCGGCTGGGGGGCTTCCTACGAGCAGTACTTC.